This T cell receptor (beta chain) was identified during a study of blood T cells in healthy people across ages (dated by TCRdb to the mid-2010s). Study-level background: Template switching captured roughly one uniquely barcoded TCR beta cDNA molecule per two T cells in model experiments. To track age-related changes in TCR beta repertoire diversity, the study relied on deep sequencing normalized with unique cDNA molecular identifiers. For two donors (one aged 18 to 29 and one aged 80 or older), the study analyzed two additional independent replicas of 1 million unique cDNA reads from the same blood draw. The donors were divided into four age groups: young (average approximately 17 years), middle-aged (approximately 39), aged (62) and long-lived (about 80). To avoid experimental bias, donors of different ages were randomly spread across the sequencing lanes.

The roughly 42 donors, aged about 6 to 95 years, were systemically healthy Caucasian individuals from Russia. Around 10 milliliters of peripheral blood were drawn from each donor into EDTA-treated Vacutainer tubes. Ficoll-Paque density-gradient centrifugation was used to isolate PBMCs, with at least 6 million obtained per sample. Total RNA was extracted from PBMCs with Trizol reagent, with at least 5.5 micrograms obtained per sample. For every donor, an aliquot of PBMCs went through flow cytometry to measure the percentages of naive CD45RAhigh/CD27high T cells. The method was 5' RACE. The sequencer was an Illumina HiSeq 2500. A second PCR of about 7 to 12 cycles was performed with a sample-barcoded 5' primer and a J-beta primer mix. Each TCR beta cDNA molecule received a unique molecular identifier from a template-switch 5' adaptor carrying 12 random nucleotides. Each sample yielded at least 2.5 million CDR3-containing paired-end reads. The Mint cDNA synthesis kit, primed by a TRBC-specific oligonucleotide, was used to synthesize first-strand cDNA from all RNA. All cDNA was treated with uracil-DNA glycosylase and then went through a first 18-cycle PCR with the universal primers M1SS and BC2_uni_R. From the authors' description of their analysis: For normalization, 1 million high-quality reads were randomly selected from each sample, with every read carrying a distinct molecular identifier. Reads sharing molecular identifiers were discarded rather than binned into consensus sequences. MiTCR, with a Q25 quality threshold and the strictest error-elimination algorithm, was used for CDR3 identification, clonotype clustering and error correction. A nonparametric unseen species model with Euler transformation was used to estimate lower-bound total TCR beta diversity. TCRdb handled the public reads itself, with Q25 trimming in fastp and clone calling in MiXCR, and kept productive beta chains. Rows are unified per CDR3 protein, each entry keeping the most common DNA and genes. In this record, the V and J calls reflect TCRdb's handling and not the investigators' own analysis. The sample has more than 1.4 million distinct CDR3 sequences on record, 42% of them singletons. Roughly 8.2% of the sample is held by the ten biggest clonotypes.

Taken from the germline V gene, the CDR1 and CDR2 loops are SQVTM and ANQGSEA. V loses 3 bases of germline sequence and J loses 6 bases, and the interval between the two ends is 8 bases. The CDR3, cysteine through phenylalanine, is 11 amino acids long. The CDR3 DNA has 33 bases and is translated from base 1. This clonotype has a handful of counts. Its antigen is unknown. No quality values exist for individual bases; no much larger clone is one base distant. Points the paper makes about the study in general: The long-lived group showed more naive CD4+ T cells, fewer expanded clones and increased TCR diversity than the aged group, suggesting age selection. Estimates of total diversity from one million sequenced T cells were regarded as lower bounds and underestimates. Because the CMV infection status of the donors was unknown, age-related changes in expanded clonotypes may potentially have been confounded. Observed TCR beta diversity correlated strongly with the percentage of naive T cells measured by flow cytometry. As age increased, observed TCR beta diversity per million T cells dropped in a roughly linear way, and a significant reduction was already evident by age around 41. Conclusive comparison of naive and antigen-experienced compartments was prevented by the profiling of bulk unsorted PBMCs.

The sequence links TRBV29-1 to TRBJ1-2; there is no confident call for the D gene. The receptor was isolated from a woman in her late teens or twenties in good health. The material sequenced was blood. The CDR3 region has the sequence CSVDEGNGYTF. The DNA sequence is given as TGCAGCGTTGACGAGGGAAATGGCTACACCTTC.